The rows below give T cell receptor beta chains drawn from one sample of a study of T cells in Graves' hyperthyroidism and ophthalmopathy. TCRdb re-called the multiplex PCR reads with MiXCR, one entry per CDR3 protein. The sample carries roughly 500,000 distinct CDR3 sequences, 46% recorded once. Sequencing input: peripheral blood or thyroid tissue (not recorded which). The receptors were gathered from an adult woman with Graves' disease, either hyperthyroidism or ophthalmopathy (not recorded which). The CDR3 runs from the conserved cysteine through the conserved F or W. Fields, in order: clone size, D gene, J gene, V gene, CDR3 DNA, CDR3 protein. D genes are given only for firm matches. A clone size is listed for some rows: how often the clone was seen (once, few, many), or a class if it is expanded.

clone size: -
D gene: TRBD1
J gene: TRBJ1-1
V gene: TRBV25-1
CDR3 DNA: TGTGCCAGCTCCTCGGACAGGGGGCTTGAAGCTTTCTTT
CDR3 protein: CASSSDRGLEAFF

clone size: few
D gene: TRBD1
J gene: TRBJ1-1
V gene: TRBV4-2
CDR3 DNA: TGTGCCAGCAGCCAAGTGCCGGGACAGGGGGGAACGACTGAAGCTTTCTTT
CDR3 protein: CASSQVPGQGGTTEAFF

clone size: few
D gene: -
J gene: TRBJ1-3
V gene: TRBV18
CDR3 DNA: TGTGCCAGCTCGTCGGACCTCTCTGGAAACACCATATATTTT
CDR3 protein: CASSSDLSGNTIYF

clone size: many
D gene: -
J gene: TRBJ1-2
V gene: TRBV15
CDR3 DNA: TGTGCCACCAGCAGAGATCGGGGGAGTTTGGGCTACACCTTC
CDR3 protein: CATSRDRGSLGYTF

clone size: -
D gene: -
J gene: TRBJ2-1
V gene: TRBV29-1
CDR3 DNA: TGCAGCGTTGATAAGTTTAAGGGTGTCGATGAGCAGTTCTTC
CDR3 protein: CSVDKFKGVDEQFF

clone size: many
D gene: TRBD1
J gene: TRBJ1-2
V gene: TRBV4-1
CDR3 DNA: TGCGCCAGCCGACCGGGACAGGGAGTAAACTATGGCTACACCTTC
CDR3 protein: CASRPGQGVNYGYTF

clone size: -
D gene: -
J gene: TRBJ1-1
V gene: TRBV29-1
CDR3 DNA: TGCAGCGTTGTAGGCTGGGCCACTGAAGCTTTCTTT
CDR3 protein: CSVVGWATEAFF

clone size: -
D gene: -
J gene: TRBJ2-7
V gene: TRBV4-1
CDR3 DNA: TGTGCCAGCAGCCAAGATTATAGTAGCGGAAGGCCAGTCGCGCAGTACTTC
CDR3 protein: CASSQDYSSGRPVAQYF

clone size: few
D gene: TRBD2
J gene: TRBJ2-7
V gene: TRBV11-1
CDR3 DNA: TGTGCCAGCAGCTTGAGCGGGGATTACGAGCAGTACTTC
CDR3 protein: CASSLSGDYEQYF

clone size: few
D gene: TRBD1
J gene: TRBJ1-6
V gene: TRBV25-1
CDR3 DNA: TGTGCCAGCAGTGAATCAAGGGGGCATAATTCACCCCTCCACTTT
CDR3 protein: CASSESRGHNSPLHF

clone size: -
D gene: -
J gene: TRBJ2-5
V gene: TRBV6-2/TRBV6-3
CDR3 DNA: TGTGTATCACCGGCCAGGGGCTGGGAGACCCAGTACTTC
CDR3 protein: CVSPARGWETQYF

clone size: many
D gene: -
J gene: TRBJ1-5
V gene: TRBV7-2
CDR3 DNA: TGTGCCAGCAGCTGGGGAAGCAATCAGCCCCAGCATTTT
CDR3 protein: CASSWGSNQPQHF

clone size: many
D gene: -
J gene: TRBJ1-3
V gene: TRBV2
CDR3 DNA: TGTGCCAGCATTGGGAAAAACTCTGGAAACACCATATATTTT
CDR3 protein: CASIGKNSGNTIYF

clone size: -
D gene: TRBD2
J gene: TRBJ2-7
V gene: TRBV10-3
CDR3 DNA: TGTGCCAGCAGTTCTAGCGGGAGAGGGGCGTACTACGAGCAGTACTTC
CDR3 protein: CASSSSGRGAYYEQYF

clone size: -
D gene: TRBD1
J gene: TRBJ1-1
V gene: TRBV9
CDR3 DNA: TGTGCCAGCAGCGACTCCCTCGGGACAGGGGGCCGAGCTTTCTTT
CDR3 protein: CASSDSLGTGGRAFF

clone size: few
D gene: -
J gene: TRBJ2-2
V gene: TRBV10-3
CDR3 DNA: TGTGCCATCAGTGAGCAACAGAACACCGGGGAGCTGTTTTTT
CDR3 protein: CAISEQQNTGELFF

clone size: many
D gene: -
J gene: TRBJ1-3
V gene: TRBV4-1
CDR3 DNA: TGCGCCAGCAGCCCTCGGGAAGGCAGTGGAAACACCATATATTTT
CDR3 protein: CASSPREGSGNTIYF

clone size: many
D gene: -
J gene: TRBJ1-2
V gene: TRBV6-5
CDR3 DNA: TGTGCCAGCAGTTACTTGGACAGTAACTATGGCTACACCTTC
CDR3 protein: CASSYLDSNYGYTF

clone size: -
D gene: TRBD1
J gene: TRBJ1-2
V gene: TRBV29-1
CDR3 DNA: TGCAGCGTTGAAGCACAACAGGGGAACAACTATGGCTACACCTTC
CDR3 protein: CSVEAQQGNNYGYTF

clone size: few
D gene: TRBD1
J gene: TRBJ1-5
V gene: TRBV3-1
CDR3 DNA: TGTGCCAGCAGCCAAGGACTGCACGGACAGGGAGATAGCAATCAGCCCCAGCATTTT
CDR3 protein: CASSQGLHGQGDSNQPQHF

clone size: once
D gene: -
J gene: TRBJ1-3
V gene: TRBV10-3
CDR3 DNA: TGTGCCATCAGTGATAGGAGTGACAGCTCTGGAAACACCATATATTTT
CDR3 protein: CAISDRSDSSGNTIYF

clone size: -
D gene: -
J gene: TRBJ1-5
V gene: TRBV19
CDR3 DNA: TGTGCCAGTAGTAAACGACAAGGGTTGAGGTATCAGCCCCAGCATTTT
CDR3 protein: CASSKRQGLRYQPQHF